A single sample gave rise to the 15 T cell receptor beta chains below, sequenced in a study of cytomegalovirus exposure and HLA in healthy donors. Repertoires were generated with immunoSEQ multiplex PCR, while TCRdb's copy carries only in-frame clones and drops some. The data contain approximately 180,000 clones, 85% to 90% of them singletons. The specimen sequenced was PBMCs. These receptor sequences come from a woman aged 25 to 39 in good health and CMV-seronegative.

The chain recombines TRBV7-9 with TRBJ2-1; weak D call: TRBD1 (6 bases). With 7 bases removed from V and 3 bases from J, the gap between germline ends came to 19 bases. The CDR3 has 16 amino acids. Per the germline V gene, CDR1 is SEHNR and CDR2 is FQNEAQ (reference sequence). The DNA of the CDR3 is TGTGCCAGCAATCCCCTTCTGGGACAAGGCTACAATGAGCAGTTCTTC. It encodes CASNPLLGQGYNEQFF. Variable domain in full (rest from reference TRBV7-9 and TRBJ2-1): DTGVSQNPRHKITKRGQNVTFRCDPISEHNRLYWYRQTLGQGPEFLTYFQNEAQLEKSRLLSDRFSAERPKGSFSTLEIQRTEQGDSAMYLCASNPLLGQGYNEQFFGPGTRLTVL.

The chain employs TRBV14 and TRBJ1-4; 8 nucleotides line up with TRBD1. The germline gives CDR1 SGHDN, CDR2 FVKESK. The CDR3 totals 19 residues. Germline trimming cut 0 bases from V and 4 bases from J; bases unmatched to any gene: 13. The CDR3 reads CASSQEGIRDRSVNEKLFF. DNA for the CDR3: TGTGCCAGCAGCCAAGAGGGTATCCGGGACAGGAGCGTTAATGAAAAACTGTTTTTT.

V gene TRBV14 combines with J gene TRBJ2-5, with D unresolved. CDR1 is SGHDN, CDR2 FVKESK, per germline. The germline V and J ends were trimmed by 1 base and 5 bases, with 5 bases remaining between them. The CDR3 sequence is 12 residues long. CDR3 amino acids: CASSQVRETQYF. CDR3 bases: TGTGCCAGCAGCCAAGTGCGGGAGACCCAGTACTTC.

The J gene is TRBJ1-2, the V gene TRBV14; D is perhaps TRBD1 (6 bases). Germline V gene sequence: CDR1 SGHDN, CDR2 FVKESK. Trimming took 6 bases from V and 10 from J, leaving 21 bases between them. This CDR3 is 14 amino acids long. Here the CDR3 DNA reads TGTGCCAGCAGTCGCCTGGACAGCGACTCGTACTACACCTTC. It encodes CASSRLDSDSYYTF.

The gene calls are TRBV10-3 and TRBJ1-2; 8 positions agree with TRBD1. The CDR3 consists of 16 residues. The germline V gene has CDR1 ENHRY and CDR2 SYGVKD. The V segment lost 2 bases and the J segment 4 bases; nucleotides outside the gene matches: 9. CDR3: CAISESGGTGSYGYTF. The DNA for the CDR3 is TGTGCCATCAGTGAGAGCGGGGGGACAGGTAGCTATGGCTACACCTTC.

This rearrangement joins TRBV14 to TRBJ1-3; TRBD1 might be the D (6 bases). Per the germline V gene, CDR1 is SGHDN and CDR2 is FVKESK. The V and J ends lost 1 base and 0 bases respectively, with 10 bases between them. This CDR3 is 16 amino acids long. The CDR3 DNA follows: TGTGCCAGCAGCCAAGCAGGGGTTTACTCTGGAAACACCATATATTTT. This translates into CASSQAGVYSGNTIYF.

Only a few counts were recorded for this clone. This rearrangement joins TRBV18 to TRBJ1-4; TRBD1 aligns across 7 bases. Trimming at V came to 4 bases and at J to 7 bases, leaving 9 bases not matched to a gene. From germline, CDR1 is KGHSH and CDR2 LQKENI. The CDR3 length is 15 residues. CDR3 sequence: CASSLTGEYGEKLFF. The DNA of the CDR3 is TGTGCCAGCTCACTTACAGGGGAATATGGTGAAAAACTGTTTTTT.

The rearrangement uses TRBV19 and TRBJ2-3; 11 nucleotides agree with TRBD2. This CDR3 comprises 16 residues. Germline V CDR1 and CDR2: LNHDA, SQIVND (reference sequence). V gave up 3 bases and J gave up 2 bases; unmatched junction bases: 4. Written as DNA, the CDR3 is TGTGCCAGTAGTATGCCGACTAGCGGGGACACAGATACGCAGTATTTT. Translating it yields CASSMPTSGDTDTQYF.

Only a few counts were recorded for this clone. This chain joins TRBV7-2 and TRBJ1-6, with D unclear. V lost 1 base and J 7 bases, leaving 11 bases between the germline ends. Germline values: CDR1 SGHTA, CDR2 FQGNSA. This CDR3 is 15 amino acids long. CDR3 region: CASSLDSFGNSPLHF. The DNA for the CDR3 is TGTGCCAGCAGCTTAGATAGCTTTGGCAATTCACCCCTCCACTTT.

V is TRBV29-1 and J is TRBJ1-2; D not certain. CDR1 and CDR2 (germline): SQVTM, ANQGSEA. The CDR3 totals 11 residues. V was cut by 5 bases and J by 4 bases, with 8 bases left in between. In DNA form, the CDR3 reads TGCAGCGTTCACAGTTTCTATGGCTACACCTTC. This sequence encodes CSVHSFYGYTF.

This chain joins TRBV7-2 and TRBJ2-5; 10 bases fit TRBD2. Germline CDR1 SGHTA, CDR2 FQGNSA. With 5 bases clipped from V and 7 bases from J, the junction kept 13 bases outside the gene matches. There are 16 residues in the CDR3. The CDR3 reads CASSRTGLATTVTQYF. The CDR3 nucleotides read TGTGCCAGCAGCAGGACGGGACTAGCGACGACGGTGACCCAGTACTTC.

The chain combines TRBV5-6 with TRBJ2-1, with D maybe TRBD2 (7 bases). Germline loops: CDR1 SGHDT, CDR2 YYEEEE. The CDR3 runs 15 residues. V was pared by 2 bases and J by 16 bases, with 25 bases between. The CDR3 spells CASSLQNRELAREFF. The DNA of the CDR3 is TGTGCCAGCAGCTTACAAAACAGGGAACTAGCGAGGGAATTCTTC. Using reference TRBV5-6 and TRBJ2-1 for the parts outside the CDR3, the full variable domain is DAGVTQSPTHLIKTRGQQVTLRCSPKSGHDTVSWYQQALGQGPQFIFQYYEEEERQRGNFPDRFSGHQFPNYSSELNVNALLLGDSALYLCASSLQNRELAREFFGPGTRLTVL.

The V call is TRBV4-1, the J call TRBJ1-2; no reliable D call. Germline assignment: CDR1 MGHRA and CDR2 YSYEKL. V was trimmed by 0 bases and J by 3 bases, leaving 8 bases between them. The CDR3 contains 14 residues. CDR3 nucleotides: TGCGCCAGCAGCCAAGAACCGGGAGACTATGGCTACACCTTC. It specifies CASSQEPGDYGYTF.

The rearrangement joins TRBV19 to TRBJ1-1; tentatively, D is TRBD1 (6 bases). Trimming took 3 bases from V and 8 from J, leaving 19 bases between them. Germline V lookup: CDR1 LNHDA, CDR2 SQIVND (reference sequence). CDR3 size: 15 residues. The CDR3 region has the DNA TGTGCCAGTAGTATGTCCCGAGAGGGGGAAACCGAAGCTTTCTTT. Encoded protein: CASSMSREGETEAFF.

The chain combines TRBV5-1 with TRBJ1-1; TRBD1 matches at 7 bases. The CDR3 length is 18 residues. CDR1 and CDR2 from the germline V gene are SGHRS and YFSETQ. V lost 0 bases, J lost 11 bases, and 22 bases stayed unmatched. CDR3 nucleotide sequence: TGCGCCAGCAGCTTGGTGGAGTTTGCTTTACAGGGGAAAAGTTGGGCTTTCTTT. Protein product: CASSLVEFALQGKSWAFF. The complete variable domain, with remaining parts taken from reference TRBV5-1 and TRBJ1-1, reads KAGVTQTPRYLIKTRGQQVTLSCSPISGHRSVSWYQQTPGQGLQFLFEYFSETQRNKGNFPGRFSGRQFSNSRSEMNVSTLELGDSALYLCASSLVEFALQGKSWAFFGQGTRLTVV.